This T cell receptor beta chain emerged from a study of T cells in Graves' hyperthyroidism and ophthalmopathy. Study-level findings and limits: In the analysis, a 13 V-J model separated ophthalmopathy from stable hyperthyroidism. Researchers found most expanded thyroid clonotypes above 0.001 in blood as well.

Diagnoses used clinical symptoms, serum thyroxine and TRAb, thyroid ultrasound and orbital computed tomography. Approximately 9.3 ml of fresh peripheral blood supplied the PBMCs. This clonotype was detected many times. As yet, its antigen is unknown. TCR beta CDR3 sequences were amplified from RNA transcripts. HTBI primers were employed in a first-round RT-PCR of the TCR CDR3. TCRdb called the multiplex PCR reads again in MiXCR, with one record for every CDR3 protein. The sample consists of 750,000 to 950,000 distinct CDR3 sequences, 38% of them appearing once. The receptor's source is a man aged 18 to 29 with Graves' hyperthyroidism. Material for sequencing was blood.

The CDR3 DNA is TGTGCCAGCAGCGTAGGCCGGACGGAGGGAGGCTACACCTTC. This translates into CASSVGRTEGGYTF. The genes are TRBV9 and TRBJ1-2; no definite D call. V dropped 0 bases and J dropped 8 bases, with 14 bases sitting between them. The length of the CDR3 is 14 residues. Per germline, CDR1 SGDLS and CDR2 YYNGEE.